These T cell receptor beta chains were read from a single sample in a study of blood T cell repertoires in COVID-19. The table came from immunoSEQ multiplex PCR; TCRdb's copy has only in-frame clones and leaves some out. The table includes some 250,000 clones, approximately 86% detected once. The sequenced sample was peripheral blood. These receptors originate from a woman in her twenties or thirties who had recovered from COVID-19. Both conserved end residues are part of each CDR3. D genes are given only for firm matches. Part of the rows lack a size; the others show once, few, many or a class for expanded clones.

j_call v_call clone_size d_call cdr3_aa cdr3_nt
TRBJ2-3 TRBV14 - TRBD2 CASSQVTSGGDTQYF TGTGCCAGCAGCCAAGTAACTAGCGGGGGTGATACGCAGTATTTT
TRBJ2-1 TRBV30 - TRBD2 CAWSVHLYGVGRDPDGEQFF TGTGCCTGGAGTGTACATCTATATGGGGTGGGGAGGGACCCGGACGGTGAGCAGTTCTTC
TRBJ2-1 TRBV19 - TRBD2 CASSIATSGGTFSYNEQFF TGTGCCAGTAGTATAGCGACTAGCGGGGGAACTTTCTCCTACAATGAGCAGTTCTTC
TRBJ2-3 TRBV2 - - CASSVRAASTDTQYF TGTGCCAGCAGTGTTCGAGCGGCCAGCACAGATACGCAGTATTTT
TRBJ1-2 TRBV29-1 - - CSVEGRQGYTF TGCAGCGTTGAAGGACGACAGGGCTACACCTTC
TRBJ2-7 TRBV3-1/TRBV3-2 - TRBD2 CASSLRGDSYEQYF TGTGCCAGCAGCTTGCGGGGGGACTCCTACGAGCAGTACTTC
TRBJ2-2 TRBV7-6 - TRBD1 CASSLEGADGELFF TGTGCCAGCAGCTTAGAGGGGGCAGACGGGGAGCTGTTTTTT
TRBJ2-2 TRBV3-1/TRBV3-2 - TRBD2 CASSRGGNTGELFF TGTGCCAGCAGCCGGGGGGGAAACACCGGGGAGCTGTTTTTT
TRBJ2-7 TRBV18 - TRBD2 CASSPIAGGSSYEQYF TGTGCCAGCTCACCCATAGCGGGGGGGTCCTCCTACGAGCAGTACTTC
TRBJ1-4 TRBV5-1 - - CASSFSPAGAGANEKLFF TGCGCCAGCAGCTTCAGCCCGGCAGGGGCTGGGGCTAATGAAAAACTGTTTTTT
TRBJ2-6 TRBV4-3 - - CASSQQPLSEGLGSGANVLTF TGCGCCAGCAGCCAACAACCCCTTAGTGAGGGTCTGGGTTCTGGGGCCAACGTCCTGACTTTC
TRBJ1-1 TRBV2 - - CASSLSSGEGEAFF TGTGCCAGCAGTCTATCCAGTGGGGAGGGAGAAGCTTTCTTT
TRBJ1-1 TRBV4-2 - - CASSQTGLNTEAFF TGTGCCAGCAGCCAAACAGGGCTGAACACTGAAGCTTTCTTT
TRBJ2-1 TRBV30 - TRBD1 CAWSVRAGGNEQFF TGTGCCTGGAGTGTTCGGGCAGGGGGAAATGAGCAGTTCTTC
TRBJ1-2 TRBV19 - - CASSTTGANYGYTF TGTGCCAGTAGTACGACAGGAGCTAACTATGGCTACACCTTC
TRBJ1-2 TRBV6-5 few - CASSYTNDYGYTF TGTGCCAGCAGTTACACAAATGACTATGGCTACACCTTC
TRBJ2-7 TRBV5-1 - - CASSYAGFNEQYF TGCGCCAGCAGCTATGCCGGGTTTAACGAGCAGTACTTC
TRBJ1-5 TRBV19 - TRBD1 CASSMTGGAWGNQPQHF TGTGCCAGTAGTATGACAGGGGGCGCCTGGGGCAATCAGCCCCAGCATTTT
TRBJ2-1 TRBV6-5 - - CASSYSSFSDLGVLFF TGTGCCAGCAGTTACTCGAGTTTCTCGGACCTCGGGGTCCTGTTCTTC
TRBJ2-1 TRBV5-1 - TRBD1 CASSLQGETYNEQFF TGCGCCAGCAGCTTGCAGGGGGAGACCTACAATGAGCAGTTCTTC
TRBJ2-7 TRBV6-5 - - CASSDLRGSYEQYF TGTGCCAGCAGCGACCTCAGGGGTTCGTACGAGCAGTACTTC
TRBJ1-2 TRBV25-1 - - CASSPPGPNYGYTF TGTGCCAGCAGTCCACCTGGGCCTAACTATGGCTACACCTTC
TRBJ2-3 TRBV7-3 - - CASSPRQYTDTQYF TGTGCCAGCAGCCCTCGACAGTACACAGATACGCAGTATTTT
TRBJ1-6 TRBV6-1 - - CASSESRWGSPLHF TGTGCCAGCAGTGAATCTCGATGGGGCTCACCCCTCCACTTT
TRBJ2-7 TRBV13 - - CASSIHLSDGSTYEQYF TGTGCCAGCAGCATACACCTAAGCGACGGATCTACCTACGAGCAGTACTTC
TRBJ2-7 TRBV3-1/TRBV3-2 - TRBD1 CASSQDFQGAKEQYF TGTGCCAGCAGCCAAGATTTCCAGGGGGCTAAAGAGCAGTACTTC
TRBJ2-3 TRBV10-3 - TRBD2 CATTLGAGEAEYF TGTGCCACCACCCTAGGAGCGGGGGAAGCGGAGTATTTT
TRBJ1-1 TRBV9 - TRBD1 CASSVAPGGISEAFF TGTGCCAGCAGCGTAGCCCCAGGGGGCATTTCTGAAGCTTTCTTT
TRBJ1-2 TRBV5-6 - - CASSLAPGDLNGYTF TGTGCCAGCAGCTTGGCTCCCGGGGATCTAAATGGCTACACCTTC
TRBJ1-1 TRBV9 - - CASSVATPGINTEAFF TGTGCCAGCAGCGTAGCTACCCCAGGGATTAACACTGAAGCTTTCTTT
TRBJ2-5 TRBV3-1/TRBV3-2 - TRBD2 CASSQEASGARETQYF TGTGCCAGCAGCCAAGAGGCTAGCGGGGCTCGGGAGACCCAGTACTTC
TRBJ2-7 TRBV4-1 - TRBD1 CASSLDGTGNYEQYF TGCGCCAGCAGTCTCGATGGGACAGGGAACTACGAGCAGTACTTC
TRBJ2-1 TRBV18 - TRBD1 CASSGTGTGSRNEQFF TGTGCCAGCTCAGGTACCGGGACAGGGAGTCGCAATGAGCAGTTCTTC
TRBJ1-1 TRBV30 - TRBD1 CAWRKGAGTPNTEAFF TGTGCCTGGAGAAAGGGGGCCGGGACACCGAACACTGAAGCTTTCTTT
TRBJ2-5 TRBV5-4 - TRBD2 CASSPSGGAWETQYF TGTGCCAGCAGCCCAAGCGGGGGGGCTTGGGAGACCCAGTACTTC
TRBJ2-1 TRBV6-4 - TRBD2 CASSGDPAGGRDEQFF TGTGCCAGCTCGGGGGACCCAGCGGGGGGCCGCGATGAGCAGTTCTTC
TRBJ1-6 TRBV6-5 few - CASSYFAGGGSSPLHF TGTGCCAGCAGTTACTTCGCAGGCGGAGGCAGTTCACCCCTCCACTTT